This T cell receptor (beta chain) originates from a study of blood T cell repertoires in COVID-19. Study-level background: Acute and convalescent COVID-19 specimens originated in the United States, Italy and Spain.

Sequenced by immunoSEQ multiplex PCR; TCRdb stores in-frame clones only, minus some. The table has 310,000 or so clones, around nine tenths seen once. The CDR3 loop spans 11 amino acids. Germline V gene sequence: CDR1 GTSNPN, CDR2 SVGIG (reference sequence). The V end lost 8 bases, the J end lost 11 bases, and 15 bases lay between the germline ends. Individuals drawn from under 30 US areas were about 18 to 100 years old. Membership in each cohort depended on participant-reported clinical history. Two consecutive negative NP/OP PCR tests, clearance, or resolved symptoms defined Cohort 3 recovery. The source material was PBMCs or T cells enriched from blood (not recorded which). The sequence was collected from a woman aged 40 to 50 who had recovered from COVID-19. V is TRBV30 and J is TRBJ1-4; D is unclear. CDR3 nucleotide sequence: TGTGCCCGCGGGAAACCGGATAAACTGTTTTTT. This encodes CARGKPDKLFF.